This T cell receptor beta chain was captured by sequencing in a study of blood T cell repertoires in COVID-19. On the study more broadly: Sources were T cells, B-cell-depleted T cells, or PBMCs; the material itself was cDNA or gDNA.

Original data processing: Reference gene primer amplification in the assay estimated nucleated cell counts. Using immunoSEQ multiplex PCR, the repertoire was profiled, and TCRdb retains in-frame clones only, with some absent. Clone size and the V and J calls come from that table; the DNA yielded D and trimming. This table holds about 65,000 clones, approximately 80% found once. This clone was seen once. Germline-derived CDR1 and CDR2 are LGHDT and YNNKEL (reference sequence). The V gene end was trimmed by 4 bases and the J gene end by 5 bases; junction bases not matched to a gene: 11. This CDR3 has 15 residues.

The TCR comes from a man aged 50 to 59 with COVID-19, enrolled during active disease. The specimen was peripheral blood. V and J are TRBV3-1 (or the pseudogene TRBV3-2) and TRBJ2-7, with TRBD2 identical over 7 bases. The CDR3 bases are TGTGCCAGCAGCCTTTTTGAAGGGAGGGCCAACGAGCAGTACTTC. Encoded protein: CASSLFEGRANEQYF.